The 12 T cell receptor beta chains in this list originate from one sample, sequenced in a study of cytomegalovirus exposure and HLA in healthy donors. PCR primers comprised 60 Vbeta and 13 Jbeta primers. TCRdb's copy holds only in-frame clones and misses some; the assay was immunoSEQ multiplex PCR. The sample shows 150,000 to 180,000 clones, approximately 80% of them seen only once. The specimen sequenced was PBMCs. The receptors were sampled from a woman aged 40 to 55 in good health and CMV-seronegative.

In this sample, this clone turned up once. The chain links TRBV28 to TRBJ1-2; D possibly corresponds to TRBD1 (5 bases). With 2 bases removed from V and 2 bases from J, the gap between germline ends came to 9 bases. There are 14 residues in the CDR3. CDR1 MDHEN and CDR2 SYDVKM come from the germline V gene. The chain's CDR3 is CASSLGTANYGYTF. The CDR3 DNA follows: TGTGCCAGCAGTTTAGGGACTGCGAACTATGGCTACACCTTC.

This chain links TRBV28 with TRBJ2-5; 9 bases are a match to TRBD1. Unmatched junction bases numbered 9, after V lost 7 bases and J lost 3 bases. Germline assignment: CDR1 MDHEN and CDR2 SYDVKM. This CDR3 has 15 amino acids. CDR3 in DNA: TGTGCCAGCAAACAGGGGGCTAGCGGAGAAGAGACCCAGTACTTC. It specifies CASKQGASGEETQYF. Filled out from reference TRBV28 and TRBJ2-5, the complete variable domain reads DVKVTQSSRYLVKRTGEKVFLECVQDMDHENMFWYRQDPGLGLRLIYFSYDVKMKEKGDIPEGYSVSREKKERFSLILESASTNQTSMYLCASKQGASGEETQYFGPGTRLLVL.

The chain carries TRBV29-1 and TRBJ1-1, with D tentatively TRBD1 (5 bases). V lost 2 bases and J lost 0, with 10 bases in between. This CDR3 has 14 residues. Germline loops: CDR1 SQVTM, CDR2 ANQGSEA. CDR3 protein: CSVERGLVNTEAFF. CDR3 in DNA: TGCAGCGTTGAACGGGGGTTGGTGAACACTGAAGCTTTCTTT.

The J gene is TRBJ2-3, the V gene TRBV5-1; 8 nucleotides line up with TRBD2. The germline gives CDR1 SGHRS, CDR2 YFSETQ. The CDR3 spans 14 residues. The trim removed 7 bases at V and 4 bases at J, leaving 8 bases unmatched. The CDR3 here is CASAPPGLADTQYF. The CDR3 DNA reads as TGCGCCAGCGCCCCCCCGGGACTAGCAGATACGCAGTATTTT.

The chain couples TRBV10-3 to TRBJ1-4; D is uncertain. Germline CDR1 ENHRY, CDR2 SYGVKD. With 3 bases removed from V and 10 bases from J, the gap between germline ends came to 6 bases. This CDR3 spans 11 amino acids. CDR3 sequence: CAISDGVKLFF. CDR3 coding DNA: TGTGCCATCAGTGACGGGGTAAAACTGTTTTTT.

The CDR3 coding sequence is TGTGCCAGCAGGCGGGACAGCCTTAGTGGCTACACCTTC. Encoded protein: CASRRDSLSGYTF. The chain couples TRBV6-1 to TRBJ1-2; TRBD1 agrees at 7 bases. The CDR3 is 13 residues long. The V gene end was trimmed by 6 bases and the J gene end by 7 bases; junction bases not matched to a gene: 8. Per germline, CDR1 MNHNS and CDR2 SASEGT.

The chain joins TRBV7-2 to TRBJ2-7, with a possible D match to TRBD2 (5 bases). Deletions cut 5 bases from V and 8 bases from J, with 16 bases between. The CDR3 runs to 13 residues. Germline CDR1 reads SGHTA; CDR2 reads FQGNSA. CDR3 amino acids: CASSPPSLSQQYF. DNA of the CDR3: TGTGCCAGCAGCCCGCCTAGCCTCTCCCAGCAGTACTTC. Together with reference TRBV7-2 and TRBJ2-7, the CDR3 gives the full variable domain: GAGVSQSPSNKVTEKGKDVELRCDPISGHTALYWYRQSLGQGLEFLIYFQGNSAPDKSGLPSDRFSAERTGGSVSTLTIQRTQQEDSAVYLCASSPPSLSQQYFGPGTRLTVT.

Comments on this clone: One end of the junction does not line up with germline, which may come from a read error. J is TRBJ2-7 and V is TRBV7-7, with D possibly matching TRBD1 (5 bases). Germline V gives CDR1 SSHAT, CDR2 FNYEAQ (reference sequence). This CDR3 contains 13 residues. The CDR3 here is CASSSLPTAEQYF. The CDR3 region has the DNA TGTGCTAGCAGCTCGCTACCGACAGCCGAGCAGTACTTC.

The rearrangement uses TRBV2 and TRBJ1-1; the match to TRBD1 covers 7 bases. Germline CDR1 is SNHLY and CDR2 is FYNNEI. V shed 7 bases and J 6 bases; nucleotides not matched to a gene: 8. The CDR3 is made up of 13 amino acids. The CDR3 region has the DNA TGTGCCAGCACTAGGACAGGTGGGTCTGAAGCTTTCTTT. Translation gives CASTRTGGSEAFF.

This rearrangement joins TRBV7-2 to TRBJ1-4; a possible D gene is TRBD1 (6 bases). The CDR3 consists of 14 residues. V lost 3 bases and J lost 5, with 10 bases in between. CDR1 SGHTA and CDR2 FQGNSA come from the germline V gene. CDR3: CASSFNRDNEKLFF. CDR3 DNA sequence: TGTGCCAGCAGCTTTAACAGGGACAATGAAAAACTGTTTTTT.

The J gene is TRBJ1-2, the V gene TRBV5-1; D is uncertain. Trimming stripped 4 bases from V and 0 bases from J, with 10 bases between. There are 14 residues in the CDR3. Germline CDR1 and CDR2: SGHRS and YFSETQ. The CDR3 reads CASSPPPPNYGYTF. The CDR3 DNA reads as TGCGCCAGCAGCCCCCCTCCCCCTAACTATGGCTACACCTTC.

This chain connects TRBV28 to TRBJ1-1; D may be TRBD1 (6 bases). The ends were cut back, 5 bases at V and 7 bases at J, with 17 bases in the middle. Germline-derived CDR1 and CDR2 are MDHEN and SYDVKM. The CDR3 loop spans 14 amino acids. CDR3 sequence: CASSPGTPQIEAFF. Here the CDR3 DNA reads TGTGCCAGCAGTCCCGGGACACCTCAGATTGAAGCTTTCTTT.